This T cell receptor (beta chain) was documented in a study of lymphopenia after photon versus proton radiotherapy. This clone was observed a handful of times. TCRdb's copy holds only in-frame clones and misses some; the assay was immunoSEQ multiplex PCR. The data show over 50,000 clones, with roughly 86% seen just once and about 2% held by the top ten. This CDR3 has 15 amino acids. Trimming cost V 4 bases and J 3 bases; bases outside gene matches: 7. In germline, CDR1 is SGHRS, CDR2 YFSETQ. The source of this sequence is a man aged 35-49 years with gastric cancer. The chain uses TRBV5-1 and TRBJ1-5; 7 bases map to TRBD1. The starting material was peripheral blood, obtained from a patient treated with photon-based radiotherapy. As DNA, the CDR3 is TGCGCCAGCAGCCCGGGGGACAGAGTCAATCAGCCCCAGCATTTT. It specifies CASSPGDRVNQPQHF.